This TCR beta chain is drawn from a study of blood T cell repertoires in COVID-19. V lost 5 bases and J lost 4; bases outside the gene matches: 10. The CDR3 runs to 15 residues. The germline gives CDR1 MNHEY, CDR2 SMNVEV (reference sequence). Sequencing was performed with immunoSEQ multiplex PCR; in TCRdb, only in-frame clones are kept and a portion is missing. This table holds around 280,000 clones, around 90% found once. Which cohort a participant joined came from the clinical history participants gave. Sequencing was performed on PBMCs or T cells enriched from blood (not recorded which). The chain uses TRBV27 and TRBJ1-1, with 7 nucleotides matching TRBD1. This TCR derives from a woman aged 18 to 35 with acute COVID-19. In nucleotides, the CDR3 is TGTGCCAGCAGTGAATACAGGGGTTCGGGCACTGAAGCTTTCTTT. It is translated as CASSEYRGSGTEAFF.